This T cell receptor beta chain was sequenced in a study of beta chain features in type 1 diabetes. Sorting based on CD45RO/CCR7/CD25/CD127/CD95/CD27 separated CD4+ naive, central memory, regulatory and stem cell-like memory cells. General study results and limits: Across all four CD4+ subsets, people with type 1 diabetes showed modestly shorter TCRB CDR3s.

On this clone itself: The antigen remains unidentified.

The germline gives CDR1 SGHKS, CDR2 YYEKEE (reference sequence). The CDR3 runs 16 residues. With 0 bases clipped from V and 0 bases from J, the junction kept 6 bases outside the gene matches. Sequenced material consisted of expressed TCRB transcripts (all of the isolated RNA was reverse transcribed). Only in-frame clones appear in the TCRdb table, and some are missing; sequencing was by immunoSEQ multiplex PCR. The table has about 52,000 clones, around 40% seen once. Sequencing was performed on Tregs from blood. This rearrangement joins TRBV5-5 to TRBJ2-7; 7 bases map to TRBD2. The sequence was obtained from a man aged 30 to 39 with type 1 diabetes. The CDR3 DNA reads as TGTGCCAGCAGCTTGGTTCCTAGCGGAAACTCCTACGAGCAGTACTTC. Translation gives CASSLVPSGNSYEQYF.